Listed here are 30 T cell receptor beta chains from one sample, sequenced in a study of T cell repertoires in cytomegalovirus infection. MiXCR, applied by TCRdb to the reads, yields one record per CDR3 protein. The sample shows 85,000 to 130,000 distinct CDR3 sequences, 23% of them seen only once. The sample taken for sequencing was CD8+ T cells from PBMCs. These receptor sequences come from a human donor in good health (CMV status not recorded). Some clones in this sample may be carry-over from other donors' samples.

The table lists this clonotype with a few counts. V usage is TRBV10-1 and J usage is TRBJ1-4; D unclear. V was clipped by 5 bases and J by 8 bases, with 15 bases between them. Germline V gene sequence: CDR1 WNHNN, CDR2 SYGVQD (reference sequence). CDR3 length: 14 amino acids. As DNA, the CDR3 is TGCGCCAGCAGTCCGGGCCCTTCGGGAGAAAAACTGTTTTTT. This translates into CASSPGPSGEKLFF.

This clonotype was seen more than once but under ten times. This rearrangement joins TRBV29-1 to TRBJ2-1, with D possibly being TRBD2 (6 bases). V lost 7 bases, J lost 4 bases, and 14 bases lay in between. This CDR3 is 13 amino acids long. Germline-derived CDR1 and CDR2 are SQVTM and ANQGSEA. In nucleotides, the CDR3 is TGCAGCGCCGAGGCGGGGTTGTACAATGAGCAGTTCTTC. Translation gives CSAEAGLYNEQFF.

V is TRBV20-1 and J is TRBJ2-5; D is possibly TRBD2 (6 bases). This CDR3 is 13 amino acids long. Germline V lookup: CDR1 DFQATT, CDR2 SNEGSKA (reference sequence). V lost 6 bases and J lost 4, with 15 bases in between. This chain's CDR3 is CSARRDWGETQYF. The DNA of the CDR3 is TGCAGTGCGCGCAGGGACTGGGGAGAGACCCAGTACTTC.

This clonotype was seen repeatedly, ten times or more. This sequence joins TRBV28 and TRBJ2-7; 12 nucleotides line up with TRBD2. The CDR3 spans 15 residues. With V trimmed by 4 bases and J by 6 bases, 7 bases remained unmatched. Germline assignment: CDR1 MDHEN and CDR2 SYDVKM. The CDR3 region is CASSSRTSGEGEQYF. The CDR3 coding sequence is TGTGCCAGCAGTTCTCGGACTAGCGGGGAGGGCGAGCAGTACTTC.

This clonotype was found a few times. The chain joins TRBV7-6 to TRBJ1-1; D not certain. The CDR3 runs 13 residues. V lost 2 bases to trimming and J lost 0 bases, with 4 bases between them. CDR1 SGHVS and CDR2 FNYEAQ come from the germline V gene. CDR3 loop: CASSLRMNTEAFF. The CDR3 DNA sequence: TGTGCCAGCAGCTTAAGGATGAACACTGAAGCTTTCTTT.

The genes are TRBV7-9 and TRBJ2-7; 11 positions match TRBD1. The CDR3 runs to 17 residues. The junction had 13 bases not matched to a gene; V was cut back by 5 bases and J by 4 bases. Germline CDR1 SEHNR, CDR2 FQNEAQ (reference sequence). The CDR3 DNA reads TGTGCCAGCAGCCTCCTAGGGGCCGGGACAGGGGGTTACGAGCAGTACTTC. Translation gives CASSLLGAGTGGYEQYF.

This clonotype was seen ten or more times. The chain links TRBV28 to TRBJ2-3, with 12 positions matching TRBD2. V lost 5 bases to trimming and J lost 0 bases; unmatched junction nucleotides: 12. CDR1 and CDR2 (germline): MDHEN, SYDVKM. CDR3 length: 19 residues. CDR3 in DNA: TGTGCCAGCAGTCTCCCGGTCCGGACTAGCGGGGATAGCACAGATACGCAGTATTTT. As protein: CASSLPVRTSGDSTDTQYF.

This clonotype was observed many times. This CDR3 reads CASSPGTSGVEQFF. As DNA, the CDR3 is TGTGCCAGCAGTCCGGGGACTAGCGGGGTCGAGCAGTTCTTC. This chain connects TRBV6-6 to TRBJ2-1; 13 nucleotides align to TRBD2. Per the germline V gene, CDR1 is MNHNY and CDR2 is SVGAGI (reference sequence). J lost 10 bases, V lost 5 bases, and 5 bases had no gene match. The CDR3 length is 14 residues.

This clonotype was seen at least ten times. This rearrangement joins TRBV30 to TRBJ1-1; D call uncertain. The CDR3 has 13 amino acids. Between the trimmed V and J ends, which lost 3 bases and 0 bases, there was a span of 8 bases. Germline V gives CDR1 GTSNPN, CDR2 SVGIG (reference sequence). The DNA of the CDR3 is TGTGCCTGGAGCCGGACCATGAACACTGAAGCTTTCTTT. It codes for CAWSRTMNTEAFF.

This clonotype was seen repeatedly, ten times or more. The gene calls are TRBV7-2 and TRBJ2-5; 8 positions agree with TRBD1. V trimming: 4 bases; J trimming: 5 bases; junction bases outside the gene matches: 3. CDR1 is SGHTA, CDR2 FQGNSA, per germline. The CDR3 is 13 residues long. The CDR3 is CASSSTGGETQYF. The CDR3 region has the DNA TGTGCCAGCAGCTCCACAGGGGGGGAGACCCAGTACTTC.

This clonotype was counted many times. The chain couples TRBV5-4 to TRBJ2-3, with D possibly TRBD1 on 6 matching bases. V lost 3 bases and J 0 bases, leaving 17 bases between the germline ends. This CDR3 contains 17 residues. CDR1 is SGHNT, CDR2 YYREEE, per germline (reference sequence). The CDR3 reads CASSSSTGPLSTDTQYF. The CDR3 DNA sequence: TGTGCCAGCAGCTCTTCGACAGGCCCTCTTAGCACAGATACGCAGTATTTT.

This clonotype was detected many times. The chain recombines TRBV15 with TRBJ2-5; 8 bases agree with TRBD2. CDR3 size: 14 residues. The V and J ends lost 5 bases and 2 bases, in that order; junction bases with no gene match: 4. Germline CDR1 and CDR2: LNHNV and YYDKDF (reference sequence). CDR3 bases: TGTGCCACCAGCTACCAGCGGGGGCAAGAGACCCAGTACTTC. This sequence encodes CATSYQRGQETQYF.

V usage is TRBV28 and J usage is TRBJ2-7; D tentatively reads TRBD1 or TRBD2 (5 bases each). The germline V and J ends were trimmed by 6 bases and 4 bases, with 13 bases remaining between them. The CDR3 is 13 amino acids. Germline V gene lookup returns CDR1 MDHEN and CDR2 SYDVKM. The CDR3 DNA is TGTGCCAGCAGGTCCGGGACCCTATACGAGCAGTACTTC. It yields the protein CASRSGTLYEQYF.

This clonotype was picked up a small number of times. This chain uses TRBV19 with TRBJ1-5; D gene ambiguous. V lost 1 base and J 3 bases, leaving 10 bases between the germline ends. Germline CDR1 LNHDA, CDR2 SQIVND (reference sequence). The CDR3 has 15 residues. This CDR3 reads CASSIGTGFNQPQHF. CDR3 sequence (DNA): TGTGCCAGTAGTATAGGGACGGGATTCAATCAGCCCCAGCATTTT.

The chain couples TRBV6-6 to TRBJ1-1, with 11 positions matching TRBD1. CDR1 is MNHNY, CDR2 SVGAGI, per germline (reference sequence). The J segment lost 4 bases and the V segment lost 6 bases, leaving 7 bases of the junction unmatched. The CDR3 is 15 residues long. The CDR3 region is CASRSDRGRLTEAFF. The CDR3, as DNA: TGTGCCAGCAGGTCGGACAGGGGGCGCCTCACTGAAGCTTTCTTT.

The sample holds a few counts of this clonotype. The V gene is TRBV10-3, the J gene TRBJ2-1; D might be TRBD1 (8 bases). The CDR3 loop spans 15 amino acids. Germline loops: CDR1 ENHRY, CDR2 SYGVKD. The V and J ends lost 8 bases and 4 bases respectively, with 18 bases between them. The CDR3 DNA is TGTGCCATCGGGGGGGGGGGACAGGAATACAATGAGCAGTTCTTC. It yields the protein CAIGGGGQEYNEQFF.

This clonotype was counted at least ten times. A read error may account for a junction end that differs from germline. The chain uses TRBV7-7 and TRBJ2-5; 8 bases agree with TRBD2. The CDR3 runs to 15 residues. Germline V CDR1 and CDR2: SSHAT, FNYEAQ (reference sequence). The CDR3 sequence: CASSLAGRDQETQYF. The CDR3 coding sequence is TGTGCTAGCAGCTTAGCGGGAAGAGATCAAGAGACCCAGTACTTC.

This clonotype was observed a handful of times. This chain joins TRBV4-1 and TRBJ2-7, with 10 nucleotides matching TRBD2. The trim removed 0 bases at V and 3 bases at J, leaving 23 bases unmatched. CDR3 length: 22 residues. CDR1 MGHRA and CDR2 YSYEKL come from the germline V gene. The CDR3 DNA sequence: TGCGCCAGCAGCCAAGATTTGGCTCCTTTCCGACTAGCGGGTATTTCTTACTACGAGCAGTACTTC. Amino acids: CASSQDLAPFRLAGISYYEQYF.

This clonotype has a count of ten or more. The rearrangement links TRBV28 to TRBJ1-4; D is perhaps TRBD1 (6 bases). CDR1 is MDHEN, CDR2 SYDVKM, per germline. The ends were cut back, 5 bases at V and 0 bases at J, with 13 bases in the middle. The CDR3 extends over 16 amino acids. In DNA, the CDR3 is TGTGCCAGCAGTCCGCCCGGACAGTCAACTAATGAAAAACTGTTTTTT. It encodes CASSPPGQSTNEKLFF.

This clonotype came up a few times. This sequence joins TRBV28 and TRBJ1-2, with D possibly TRBD1 on 5 matching bases. From germline, CDR1 is MDHEN and CDR2 SYDVKM. The CDR3 consists of 13 residues. The V end was cut by 3 bases, the J end by 6 bases, with 11 bases between. CDR3 DNA sequence: TGTGCCAGCAGTTTGAGGGGCGAAGATGGCTACACCTTC. It specifies CASSLRGEDGYTF.

This clonotype was counted a few times. CDR3 region: CASSLARLDGRGEQFF. The CDR3 nucleotides are TGTGCCAGCAGTTTGGCCAGGCTGGATGGCCGGGGTGAGCAGTTCTTC. The rearrangement joins TRBV12-3 or TRBV12-4 to TRBJ2-1; maybe TRBD2 (5 bases). Trimming left V 3 bases short and J 9 bases short, with 21 bases between. The CDR3 is 16 residues long.

This clonotype was recorded at least ten times. V gene TRBV7-9 combines with J gene TRBJ2-7; TRBD2 matches at 14 bases. The germline V gene has CDR1 SEHNR and CDR2 FQNEAQ (reference sequence). V shed 3 bases, J shed 7 bases, and the junction held 2 bases outside the gene matches. The CDR3 has 14 residues. This CDR3 is CASSLGLAGEEQYF. The CDR3 region has the DNA TGTGCCAGCAGCTTGGGACTAGCGGGAGAGGAGCAGTACTTC.

The rearrangement links TRBV28 to TRBJ2-7; 8 nucleotides align to TRBD1. Per the germline V gene, CDR1 is MDHEN and CDR2 is SYDVKM. V was pared by 5 bases and J by 7 bases, with 4 bases of the junction left unmatched. The CDR3 length is 12 residues. CDR3 coding DNA: TGTGCCAGCAGTGGGACAGGTGGAGAGCAGTACTTC. Protein: CASSGTGGEQYF.

This clonotype has just a few counts. The V call is TRBV7-9, the J call TRBJ2-1, with 8 bases lining up with TRBD2. The CDR3 runs 15 residues. Germline V gene sequence: CDR1 SEHNR, CDR2 FQNEAQ (reference sequence). Trimming took 0 bases from V and 10 from J; bases not matched to a gene: 8. CDR3 nucleotide sequence: TGTGCCAGCAGCTTAGCGCAACTAGCGGAAGGAGAGCAGTTCTTC. Residues: CASSLAQLAEGEQFF.

This clonotype appeared a few times. The chain carries TRBV27 and TRBJ2-1; a possible D gene is TRBD1 (7 bases). The germline V gene has CDR1 MNHEY and CDR2 SMNVEV (reference sequence). V was pared by 7 bases and J by 4 bases, with 14 bases between. This CDR3 contains 14 residues. The DNA of the CDR3 is TGTGCCAGCACCGACAGGGAGGTTTACAATGAGCAGTTCTTC. Encoded protein: CASTDREVYNEQFF.

With regard to this clonotype: One base away lies a much larger clone, so this may be a sequencing read error. The rearrangement uses TRBV19 and TRBJ2-4; possible D gene TRBD1, 6 bases. The CDR3 runs to 14 residues. The germline V gene encodes CDR1 LNHDA and CDR2 SQIVND (reference sequence). The CDR3 bases are TGTGTTAGTTCCTCTTCAGGGGTCAAAAACATTCAGTACTTC. As protein: CVSSSSGVKNIQYF.

The chain carries TRBV14 and TRBJ1-1; D is unclear. The CDR3 extends over 15 amino acids. Per the germline V gene, CDR1 is SGHDN and CDR2 is FVKESK. The ends were cut back, 1 base at V and 4 bases at J, with 13 bases in the middle. This CDR3 is CASSQGFRAGTEAFF. CDR3 sequence (DNA): TGTGCCAGCAGCCAAGGATTTAGGGCGGGCACTGAAGCTTTCTTT. Full variable domain (outside the CDR3, taken from reference TRBV14 and TRBJ1-1): EAGVTQFPSHSVIEKGQTVTLRCDPISGHDNLYWYRRVMGKEIKFLLHFVKESKQDESGMPNNRFLAERTGGTYSTLKVQPAELEDSGVYFCASSQGFRAGTEAFFGQGTRLTVV.

This chain joins TRBV20-1 and TRBJ1-1; no clear D. Germline V gene data show CDR1 as DFQATT and CDR2 as SNEGSKA (reference sequence). The CDR3 consists of 15 residues. The ends were cut back, 0 bases at V and 3 bases at J, with 14 bases in the middle. DNA of the CDR3: TGCAGTGCTAGAGATCTGCGTGGCACCGACACTGAAGCTTTCTTT. It is translated as CSARDLRGTDTEAFF.

The chain couples TRBV7-9 to TRBJ2-7; D is ambiguous. Germline CDR1 SEHNR, CDR2 FQNEAQ (reference sequence). There are 14 residues in the CDR3. V lost 3 bases, J lost 3 bases, and 12 bases lay in between. The DNA for the CDR3 is TGTGCCAGCAGCTTTGGCCTCGGCCTCTACGAGCAGTACTTC. It yields the protein CASSFGLGLYEQYF.

This clonotype has more than one count but fewer than ten. The rearrangement joins TRBV7-9 to TRBJ2-4, with 7 bases aligning to TRBD1. V lost 6 bases and J lost 0; bases outside the gene matches: 11. Per germline, CDR1 SEHNR and CDR2 FQNEAQ (reference sequence). CDR3 length: 17 amino acids. The CDR3 region has the DNA TGTGCCAGCAGTTTGGGGACAGACCTTCTAGCCAAAAACATTCAGTACTTC. Its translation: CASSLGTDLLAKNIQYF.